The 8 T cell receptor beta chains below were found in one sample sequenced in a study of T and B cells in COVID-19 patients. BIOMED2 TRB-A/B primer pools were used in multiplex TRB PCR. MiXCR, applied by TCRdb to the multiplex PCR reads, yields one record per CDR3 protein. This table has about 11,000 distinct CDR3 sequences, around 30% appearing once. Each TRB amplification used 250-500 ng of genomic DNA from blood. Sequenced sample: blood. The receptor source for this set is a human donor who had recovered from COVID-19.

The chain employs TRBV10-3 and TRBJ1-5; the match to TRBD1 covers 9 bases. This CDR3 region has 15 residues. J was trimmed by 5 bases and V by 3 bases; bases with no gene match: 5. The germline CDR1 and CDR2 sequences are ENHRY and SYGVKD. In DNA form, the CDR3 reads TGTGCCATCAGTGACTCGGACAGGGGCTATCAGCCCCAGCATTTT. Translated, it gives CAISDSDRGYQPQHF.

This clonotype was seen a few times. The rearrangement links TRBV11-3 to TRBJ2-6; 8 positions agree with TRBD1. The CDR3 is made up of 18 amino acids. Germline CDR1 is SGHNT and CDR2 is YENEEA. J gave up 0 bases and V 4 bases, and 8 bases lay outside the gene matches. CDR3 in amino acids: CASSSGQARSSGANVLTF. In DNA, the CDR3 is TGTGCCAGCAGCTCGGGACAGGCAAGGTCCTCTGGGGCCAACGTCCTGACTTTC.

Notes on this clonotype: It may be a read error: a sequence one base away is much more abundant. The V and J genes are TRBV12-3 or TRBV12-4 and TRBJ2-3; 11 bases fit TRBD2. Trimming removed 6 bases from V and 3 bases from J; junction bases left unmatched: 17. The CDR3 runs 19 residues. In nucleotides, the CDR3 is TGTGCCAGCAGCTTGGGTCTAGCGGGAGGATCGGTTAGAACAGATACGCAGTATTTT. This gives the protein CASSLGLAGGSVRTDTQYF.

The V gene is TRBV5-5, the J gene TRBJ1-1; D is perhaps TRBD1 (6 bases). The CDR3 runs to 14 residues. Germline V gene lookup returns CDR1 SGHKS and CDR2 YYEKEE (reference sequence). V was trimmed by 3 bases and J by 4 bases, leaving 13 bases between them. The CDR3 loop is CASSSYQGFTEAFF. In DNA form, the CDR3 reads TGTGCCAGCAGCTCCTACCAGGGGTTCACTGAAGCTTTCTTT.

This chain connects TRBV6-1 to TRBJ1-1; D remains unclear. V lost 4 bases and J 3 bases, leaving 15 bases between the germline ends. The CDR3 runs 15 residues. Germline CDR1 MNHNS, CDR2 SASEGT. The CDR3 coding sequence is TGTGCCAGCAGTGGGTTCCAGGATGGGGACACTGAAGCTTTCTTT. This codes for CASSGFQDGDTEAFF.

The table lists this clonotype with a few counts. Relative to the germline gene, one junction end is altered; a read error may explain this. This chain links TRBV13 with TRBJ1-2; D unresolved. Per the germline V gene, CDR1 is PRHDT and CDR2 is FYEKMQ (reference sequence). The CDR3 consists of 16 residues. CDR3 loop: CASSLGSRNRPGENSF. DNA for the CDR3: TGTGCCAGCAGCTTAGGGTCGAGGAATCGACCCGGGGAGAATAGTTTC.

The J gene is TRBJ2-7, the V gene TRBV4-3, with 8 positions matching TRBD2. After removal of 1 base from V and 4 bases from J, the junction contained 6 bases not matched to a gene. The CDR3 spans 15 residues. CDR1 is LGHNA, CDR2 YSLEER, per germline. The DNA for the CDR3 is TGCGCCAGCAGCCAAGCACGGACTAGCCCTTACGAGCAGTACTTC. Translated, it gives CASSQARTSPYEQYF.

This clonotype was seen repeatedly, ten times or more. The V gene is TRBV19, the J gene TRBJ2-4, with 9 positions matching TRBD2. The CDR3 consists of 16 residues. Germline assignment: CDR1 LNHDA and CDR2 SQIVND (reference sequence). V dropped 6 bases and J dropped 8; count of bases not matched to a gene: 14. Here the CDR3 DNA reads TGTGCCAGTAGCTGGGTCGGGGCTAGCGGGAAAGACATTCAGTACTTC. Translating gives CASSWVGASGKDIQYF.